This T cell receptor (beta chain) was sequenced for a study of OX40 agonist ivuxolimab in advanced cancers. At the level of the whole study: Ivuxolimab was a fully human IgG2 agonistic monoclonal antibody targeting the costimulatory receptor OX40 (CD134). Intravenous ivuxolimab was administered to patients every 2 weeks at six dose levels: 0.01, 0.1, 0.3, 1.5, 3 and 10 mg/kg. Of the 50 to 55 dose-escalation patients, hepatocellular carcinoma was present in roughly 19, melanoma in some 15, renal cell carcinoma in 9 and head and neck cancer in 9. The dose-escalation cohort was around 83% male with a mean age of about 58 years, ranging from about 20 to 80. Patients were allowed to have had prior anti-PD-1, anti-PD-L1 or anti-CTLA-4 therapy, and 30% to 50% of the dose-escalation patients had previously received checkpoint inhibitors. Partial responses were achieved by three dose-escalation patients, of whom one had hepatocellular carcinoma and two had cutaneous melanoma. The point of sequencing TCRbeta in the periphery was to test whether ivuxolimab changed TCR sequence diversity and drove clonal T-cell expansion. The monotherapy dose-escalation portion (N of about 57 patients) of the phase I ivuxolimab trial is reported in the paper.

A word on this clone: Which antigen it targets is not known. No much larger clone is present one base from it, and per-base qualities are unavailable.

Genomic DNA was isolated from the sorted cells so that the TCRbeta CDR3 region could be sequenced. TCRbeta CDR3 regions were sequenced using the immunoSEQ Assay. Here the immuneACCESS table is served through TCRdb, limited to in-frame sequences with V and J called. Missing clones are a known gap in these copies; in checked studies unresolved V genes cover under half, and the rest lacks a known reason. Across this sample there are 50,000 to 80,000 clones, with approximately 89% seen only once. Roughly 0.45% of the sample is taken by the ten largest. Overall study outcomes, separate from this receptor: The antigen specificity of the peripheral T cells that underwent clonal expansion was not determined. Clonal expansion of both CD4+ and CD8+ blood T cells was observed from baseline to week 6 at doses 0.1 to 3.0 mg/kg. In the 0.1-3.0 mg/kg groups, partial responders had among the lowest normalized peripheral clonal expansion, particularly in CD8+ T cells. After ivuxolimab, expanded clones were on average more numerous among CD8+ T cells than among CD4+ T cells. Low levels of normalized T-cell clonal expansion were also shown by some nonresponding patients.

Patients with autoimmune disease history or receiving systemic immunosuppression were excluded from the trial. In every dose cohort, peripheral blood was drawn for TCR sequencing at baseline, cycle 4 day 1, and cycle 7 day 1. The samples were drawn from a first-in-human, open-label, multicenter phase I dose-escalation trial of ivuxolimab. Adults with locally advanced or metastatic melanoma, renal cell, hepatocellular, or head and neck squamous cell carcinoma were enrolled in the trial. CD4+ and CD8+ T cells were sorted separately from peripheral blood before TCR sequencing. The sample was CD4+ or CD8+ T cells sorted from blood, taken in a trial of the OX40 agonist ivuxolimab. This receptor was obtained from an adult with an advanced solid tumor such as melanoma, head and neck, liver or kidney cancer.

CDR3 sequence: CASSFDRDSVSAGELFF. The DNA reads as follows: TGTGCCAGCAGTTTCGACAGGGATTCTGTAAGTGCCGGGGAGCTGTTTTTT. Recombination linked TRBV27 to TRBJ2-2; 7 bases in the junction line up with TRBD1. The CDR3 has 17 amino acids, counting the end cysteine and phenylalanine. The sequence is cut down to CDR3 DNA, 51 bases in frame from base 1. The germline V gene (reference sequence) sets CDR1 to MNHEY and CDR2 to SMNVEV. The germline V end is reduced by 3 bases and the J end by 6 bases; junction bases left unmatched: 13.